The 2 T cell receptor beta chains given below trace back to one sample, sequenced in a study of cytomegalovirus exposure and HLA in healthy donors (dated by TCRdb to about 2017). The library was generated by the immunoSEQ multiplex PCR assay. The multiplex PCR relied on a mix of 60 forward primers for TCR Vbeta segments and 13 reverse primers for TCR Jbeta segments. TCRdb mirrors the immuneACCESS table, restricted to in-frame sequences. Some clones are absent from its copies; in checked studies, under half trace to an unresolved V gene, and the reason for the others is unknown. Counted in this sample were more than 150,000 clones; just over 75% of them appeared once. Together, the top ten hold approximately 1.5% of the sample. The sample taken for sequencing was PBMCs. The receptors were sampled from a man aged 35 to 55 in good health and CMV-seronegative.

V gene TRBV19 combines with J gene TRBJ1-5; D ambiguous. The CDR3 is 12 residues long. The V end was cut by 3 bases, the J end by 4 bases, with 4 bases between. CDR1 LNHDA and CDR2 SQIVND come from the germline V gene (reference sequence). DNA of the CDR3: TGTGCCAGTAGTATGACAAATCAGCCCCAGCATTTT. It codes for CASSMTNQPQHF. The full variable domain, rest sourced from reference TRBV19 and TRBJ1-5, is DGGITQSPKYLFRKEGQNVTLSCEQNLNHDAMYWYRQDPGQGLRLIYYSQIVNDFQKGDIAEGYSVSREKKESFPLTVTSAQKNPTAFYLCASSMTNQPQHFGDGTRLSIL.

The chain carries TRBV16 and TRBJ1-2, with unresolved D. V was cut by 2 bases and J by 2 bases, with 6 bases left in between. The germline V gene has CDR1 KGHSY and CDR2 FQNENV. CDR3 length: 13 residues. DNA for the CDR3: TGTGCCAGCAGCCAAGCGGCAAACTATGGCTACACCTTC. Residues: CASSQAANYGYTF. The variable domain in full, completed from reference TRBV16 and TRBJ1-2, reads GEEVAQTPKHLVRGEGQKAKLYCAPIKGHSYVFWYQQVLKNEFKFLISFQNENVFDETGMPKERFSAKCLPNSPCSLEIQATKLEDSAVYFCASSQAANYGYTFGSGTRLTVV.